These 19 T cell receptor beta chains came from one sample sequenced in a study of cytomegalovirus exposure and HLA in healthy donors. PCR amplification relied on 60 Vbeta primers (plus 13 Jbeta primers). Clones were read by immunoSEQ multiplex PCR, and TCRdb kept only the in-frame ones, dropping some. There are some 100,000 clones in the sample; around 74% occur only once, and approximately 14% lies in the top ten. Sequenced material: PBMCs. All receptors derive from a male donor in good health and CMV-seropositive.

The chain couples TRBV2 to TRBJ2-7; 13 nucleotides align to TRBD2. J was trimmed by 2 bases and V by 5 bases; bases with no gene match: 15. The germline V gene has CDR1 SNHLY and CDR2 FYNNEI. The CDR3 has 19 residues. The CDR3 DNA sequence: TGTGCCAGCAGTTTCCTTCCGGGACTAGCGGGGACAAATACCTACGAGCAGTACTTC. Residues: CASSFLPGLAGTNTYEQYF.

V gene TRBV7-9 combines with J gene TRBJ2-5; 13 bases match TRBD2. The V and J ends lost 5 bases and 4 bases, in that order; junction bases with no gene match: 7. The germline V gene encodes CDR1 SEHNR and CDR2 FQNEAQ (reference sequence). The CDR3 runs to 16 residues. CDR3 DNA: TGTGCCAGCAGCCCCGGGACTAGCGGGGTGGGAGAGACCCAGTACTTC. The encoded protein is CASSPGTSGVGETQYF.

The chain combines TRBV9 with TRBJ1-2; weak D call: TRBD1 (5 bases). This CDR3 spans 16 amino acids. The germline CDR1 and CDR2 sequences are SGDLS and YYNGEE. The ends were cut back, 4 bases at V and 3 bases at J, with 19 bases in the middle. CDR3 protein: CASSFGGSAGDYGYTF. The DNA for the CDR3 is TGTGCCAGCAGCTTCGGGGGATCCGCGGGGGACTATGGCTACACCTTC. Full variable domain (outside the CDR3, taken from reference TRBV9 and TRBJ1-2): DSGVTQTPKHLITATGQRVTLRCSPRSGDLSVYWYQQSLDQGLQFLIQYYNGEERAKGNILERFSAQQFPDLHSELNLSSLELGDSALYFCASSFGGSAGDYGYTFGSGTRLTVV.

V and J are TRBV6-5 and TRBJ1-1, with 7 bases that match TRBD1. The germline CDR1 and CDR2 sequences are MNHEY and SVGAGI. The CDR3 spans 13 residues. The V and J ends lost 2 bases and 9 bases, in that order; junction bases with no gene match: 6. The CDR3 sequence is CASSYGQAGKAFF. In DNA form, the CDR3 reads TGTGCCAGCAGTTACGGACAGGCTGGTAAAGCTTTCTTT.

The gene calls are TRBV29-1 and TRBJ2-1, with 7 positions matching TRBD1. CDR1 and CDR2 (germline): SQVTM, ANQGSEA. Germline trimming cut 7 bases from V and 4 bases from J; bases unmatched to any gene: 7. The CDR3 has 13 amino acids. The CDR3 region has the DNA TGCAGCGGTCGTGGGACAGCTTACAATGAGCAGTTCTTC. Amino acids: CSGRGTAYNEQFF.

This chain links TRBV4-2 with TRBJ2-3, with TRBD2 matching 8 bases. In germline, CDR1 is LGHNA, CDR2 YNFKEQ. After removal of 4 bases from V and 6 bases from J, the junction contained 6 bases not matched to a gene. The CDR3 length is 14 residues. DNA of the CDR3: TGTGCCAGCAGCCCGGGGGGGCTGGGGGATACGCAGTATTTT. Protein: CASSPGGLGDTQYF.

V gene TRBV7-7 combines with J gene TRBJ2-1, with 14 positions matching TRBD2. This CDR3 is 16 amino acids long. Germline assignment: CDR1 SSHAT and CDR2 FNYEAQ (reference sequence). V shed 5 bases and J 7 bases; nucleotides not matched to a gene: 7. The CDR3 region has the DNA TGTGCCAGCAGCCCGCGACTAGCGGGGGGGCAGAATGAGCAGTTCTTC. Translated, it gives CASSPRLAGGQNEQFF.

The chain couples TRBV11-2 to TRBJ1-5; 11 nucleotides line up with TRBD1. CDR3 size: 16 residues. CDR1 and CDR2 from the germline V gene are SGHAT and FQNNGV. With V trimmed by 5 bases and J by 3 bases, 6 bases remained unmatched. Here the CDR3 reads CASSLGTGGNNQPQHF. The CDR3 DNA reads TGTGCCAGCAGCCTCGGGACAGGGGGGAACAATCAGCCCCAGCATTTT.

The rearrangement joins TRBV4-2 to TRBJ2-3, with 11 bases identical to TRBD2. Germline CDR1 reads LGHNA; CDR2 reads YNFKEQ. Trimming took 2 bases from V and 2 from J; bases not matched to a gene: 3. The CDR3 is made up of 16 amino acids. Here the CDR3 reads CASSQILAGVTDTQYF. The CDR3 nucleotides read TGTGCCAGCAGCCAAATACTAGCGGGGGTCACAGATACGCAGTATTTT.

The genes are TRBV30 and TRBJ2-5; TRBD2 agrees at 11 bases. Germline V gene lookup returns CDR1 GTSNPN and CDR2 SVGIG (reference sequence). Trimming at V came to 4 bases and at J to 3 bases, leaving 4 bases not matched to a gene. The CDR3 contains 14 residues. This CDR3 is CAWTPGLAEETQYF. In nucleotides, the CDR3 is TGTGCCTGGACTCCGGGACTAGCGGAAGAGACCCAGTACTTC.

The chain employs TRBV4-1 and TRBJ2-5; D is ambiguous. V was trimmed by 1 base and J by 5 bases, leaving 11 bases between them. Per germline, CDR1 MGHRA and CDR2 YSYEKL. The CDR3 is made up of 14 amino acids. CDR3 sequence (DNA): TGCGCCAGCAGCCAAGTCGTATTAATCGAGACCCAGTACTTC. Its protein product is CASSQVVLIETQYF.

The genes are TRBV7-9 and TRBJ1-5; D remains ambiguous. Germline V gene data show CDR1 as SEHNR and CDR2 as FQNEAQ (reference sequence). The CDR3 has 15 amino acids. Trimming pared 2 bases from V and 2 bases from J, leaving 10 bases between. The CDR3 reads CASSLSRLGNQPQHF. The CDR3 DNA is TGTGCCAGCAGCTTATCCCGGTTGGGCAATCAGCCCCAGCATTTT.

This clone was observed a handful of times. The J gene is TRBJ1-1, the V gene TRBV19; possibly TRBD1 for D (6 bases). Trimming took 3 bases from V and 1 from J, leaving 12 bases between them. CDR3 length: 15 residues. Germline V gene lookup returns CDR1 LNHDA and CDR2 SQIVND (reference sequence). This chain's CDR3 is CASSMRGTENTEAFF. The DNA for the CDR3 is TGTGCCAGTAGTATGAGGGGGACCGAGAACACTGAAGCTTTCTTT.

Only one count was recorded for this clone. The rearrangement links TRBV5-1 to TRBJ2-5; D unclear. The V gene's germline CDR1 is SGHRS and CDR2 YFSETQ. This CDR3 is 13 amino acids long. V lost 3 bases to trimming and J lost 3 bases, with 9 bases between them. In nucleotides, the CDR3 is TGCGCCAGCAGCTCTGGAGATAAAGAGACCCAGTACTTC. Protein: CASSSGDKETQYF.

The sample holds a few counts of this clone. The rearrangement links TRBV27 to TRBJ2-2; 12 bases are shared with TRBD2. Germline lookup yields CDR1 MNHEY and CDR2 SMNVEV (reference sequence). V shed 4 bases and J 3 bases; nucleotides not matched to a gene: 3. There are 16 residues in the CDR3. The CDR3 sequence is CASSSTSGGDTGELFF. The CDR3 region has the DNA TGTGCCAGCAGTTCGACTAGCGGGGGTGACACCGGGGAGCTGTTTTTT.

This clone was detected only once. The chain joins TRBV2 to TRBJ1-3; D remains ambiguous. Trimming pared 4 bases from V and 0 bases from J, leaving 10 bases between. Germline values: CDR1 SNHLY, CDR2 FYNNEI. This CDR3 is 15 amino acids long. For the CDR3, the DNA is TGTGCCAGCAGTGGCGGACTACTCTCTGGAAACACCATATATTTT. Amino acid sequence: CASSGGLLSGNTIYF.

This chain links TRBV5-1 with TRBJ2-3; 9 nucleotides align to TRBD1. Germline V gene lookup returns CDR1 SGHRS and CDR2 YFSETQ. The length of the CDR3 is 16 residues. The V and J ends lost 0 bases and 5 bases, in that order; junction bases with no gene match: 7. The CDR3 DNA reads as TGCGCCAGCAGCTTGGCCCCGGGACAGGGTGGAGATACGCAGTATTTT. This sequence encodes CASSLAPGQGGDTQYF.

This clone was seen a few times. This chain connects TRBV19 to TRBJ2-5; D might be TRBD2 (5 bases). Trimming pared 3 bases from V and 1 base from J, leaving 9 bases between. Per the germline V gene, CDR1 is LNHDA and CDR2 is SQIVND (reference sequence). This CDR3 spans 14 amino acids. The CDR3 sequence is CASSIPGVQETQYF. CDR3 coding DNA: TGTGCCAGTAGTATCCCCGGGGTCCAAGAGACCCAGTACTTC.

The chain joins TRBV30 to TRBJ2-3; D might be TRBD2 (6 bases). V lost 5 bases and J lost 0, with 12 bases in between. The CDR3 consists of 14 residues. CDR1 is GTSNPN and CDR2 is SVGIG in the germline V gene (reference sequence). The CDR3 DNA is TGTGCCTGGGTATACGGGGGAAGCACAGATACGCAGTATTTT. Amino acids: CAWVYGGSTDTQYF.